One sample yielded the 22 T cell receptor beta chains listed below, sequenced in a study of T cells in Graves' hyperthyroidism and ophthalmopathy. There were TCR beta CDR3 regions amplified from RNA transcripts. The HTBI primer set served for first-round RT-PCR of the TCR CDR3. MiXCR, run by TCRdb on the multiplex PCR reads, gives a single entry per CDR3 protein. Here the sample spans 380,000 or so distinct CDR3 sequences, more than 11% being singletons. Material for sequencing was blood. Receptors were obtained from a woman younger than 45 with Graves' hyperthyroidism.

The CDR3 DNA follows: TGCAGTGCTCCACCGGGACTAGCGGGAGTCCCTAACACAGATACGCAGTATTTT. Protein sequence: CSAPPGLAGVPNTDTQYF. The J gene is TRBJ2-3, the V gene TRBV20-1, with 14 bases that match TRBD2. Germline assignment: CDR1 DFQATT and CDR2 SNEGSKA (reference sequence). CDR3 length equals 18 residues. Trimming took 5 bases from V and 2 from J; bases not matched to a gene: 12.

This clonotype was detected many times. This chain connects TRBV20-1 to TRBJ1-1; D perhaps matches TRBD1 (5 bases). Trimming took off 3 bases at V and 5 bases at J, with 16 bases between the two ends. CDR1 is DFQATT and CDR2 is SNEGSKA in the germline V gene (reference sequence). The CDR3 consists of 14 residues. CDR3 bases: TGCAGTGCTAGGTCACCCCCTGGGGGGACTGAAGCTTTCTTT. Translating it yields CSARSPPGGTEAFF.

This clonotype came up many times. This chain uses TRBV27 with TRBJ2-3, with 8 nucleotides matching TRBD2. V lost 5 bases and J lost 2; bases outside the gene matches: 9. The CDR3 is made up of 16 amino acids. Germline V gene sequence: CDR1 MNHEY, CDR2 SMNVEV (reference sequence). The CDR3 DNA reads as TGTGCCAGCAGTCCTCAAAGCGGGAGACCCACAGATACGCAGTATTTT. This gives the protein CASSPQSGRPTDTQYF.

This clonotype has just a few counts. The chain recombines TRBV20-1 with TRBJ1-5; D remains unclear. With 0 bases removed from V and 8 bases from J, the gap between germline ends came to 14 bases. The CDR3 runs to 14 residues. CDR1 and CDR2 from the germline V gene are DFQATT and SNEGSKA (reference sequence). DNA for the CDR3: TGCAGTGCTAGAGAGGACGGGGTGGTAAAGCCCCAGCATTTT. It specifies CSAREDGVVKPQHF.

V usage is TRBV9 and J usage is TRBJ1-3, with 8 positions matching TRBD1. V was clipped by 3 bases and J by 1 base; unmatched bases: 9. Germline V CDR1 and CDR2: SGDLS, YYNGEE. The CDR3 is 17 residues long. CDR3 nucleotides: TGTGCCAGCAGCGCTTGGACAGGGTTAGAATCTGGAAACACCATATATTTT. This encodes CASSAWTGLESGNTIYF.

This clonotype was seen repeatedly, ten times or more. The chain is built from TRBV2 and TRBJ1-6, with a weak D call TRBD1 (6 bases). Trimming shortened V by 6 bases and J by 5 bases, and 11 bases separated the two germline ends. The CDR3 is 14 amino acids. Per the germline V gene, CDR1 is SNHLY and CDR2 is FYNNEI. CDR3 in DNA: TGTGCCAGCAGGGACAGAAGAGATAATTCACCCCTCCACTTT. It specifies CASRDRRDNSPLHF. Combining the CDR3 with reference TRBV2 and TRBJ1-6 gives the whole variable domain EPEVTQTPSHQVTQMGQEVILRCVPISNHLYFYWYRQILGQKVEFLVSFYNNEISEKSEIFDDQFSVERPDGSNFTLKIRSTKLEDSAMYFCASRDRRDNSPLHFGNGTRLTVT.

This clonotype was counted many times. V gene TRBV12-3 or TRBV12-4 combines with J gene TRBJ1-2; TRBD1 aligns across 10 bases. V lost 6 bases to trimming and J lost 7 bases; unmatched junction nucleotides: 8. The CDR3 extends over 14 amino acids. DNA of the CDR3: TGTGCCAGCAGGCAAGACAGGGGGCCCGGTGGCTACACCTTC. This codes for CASRQDRGPGGYTF.

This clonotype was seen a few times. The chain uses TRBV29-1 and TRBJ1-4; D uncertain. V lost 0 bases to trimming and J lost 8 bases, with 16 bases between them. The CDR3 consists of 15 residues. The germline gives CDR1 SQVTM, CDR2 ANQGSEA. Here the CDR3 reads CSVEEVPNGREKLFF. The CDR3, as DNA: TGCAGCGTTGAAGAAGTCCCCAACGGGAGGGAAAAACTGTTTTTT.

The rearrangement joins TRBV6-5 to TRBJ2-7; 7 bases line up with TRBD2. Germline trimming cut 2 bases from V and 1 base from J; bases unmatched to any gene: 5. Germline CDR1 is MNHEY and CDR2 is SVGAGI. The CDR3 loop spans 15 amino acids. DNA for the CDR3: TGTGCCAGCAGTTACCTCCGGACTAGGTCCTACGAGCAGTACTTC. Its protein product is CASSYLRTRSYEQYF.

This CDR3 is CASSYSAGQKLFF. The CDR3 bases are TGTGCCAGCAGTTACTCGGCGGGACAGAAACTGTTTTTT. The gene calls are TRBV6-2 or TRBV6-3 and TRBJ1-4; 7 bases align to TRBD1. The germline gives CDR1 MNHEY, CDR2 SVGEGT. CDR3 size: 13 residues. Trimming removed 0 bases from V and 11 bases from J; junction bases left unmatched: 3.

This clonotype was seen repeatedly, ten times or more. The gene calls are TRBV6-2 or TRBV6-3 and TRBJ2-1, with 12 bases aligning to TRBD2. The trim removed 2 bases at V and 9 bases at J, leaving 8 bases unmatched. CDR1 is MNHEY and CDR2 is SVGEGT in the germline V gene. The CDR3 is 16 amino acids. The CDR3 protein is CASSYPSGRATGEQFF. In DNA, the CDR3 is TGTGCCAGCAGTTACCCTAGCGGGAGGGCTACCGGTGAGCAGTTCTTC.

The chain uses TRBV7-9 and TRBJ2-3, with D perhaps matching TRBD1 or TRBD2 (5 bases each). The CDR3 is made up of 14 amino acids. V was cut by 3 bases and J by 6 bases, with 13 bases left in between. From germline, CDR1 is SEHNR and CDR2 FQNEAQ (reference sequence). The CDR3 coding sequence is TGTGCCAGCAGCTTCTTCACCGGGGCTGATACGCAGTATTTT. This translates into CASSFFTGADTQYF.

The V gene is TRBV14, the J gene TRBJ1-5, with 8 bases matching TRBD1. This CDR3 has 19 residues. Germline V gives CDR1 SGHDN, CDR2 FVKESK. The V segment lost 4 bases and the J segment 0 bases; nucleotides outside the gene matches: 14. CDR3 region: CASSPSPGTGYYSNQPQHF. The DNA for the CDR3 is TGTGCCAGCAGCCCCTCACCCGGGACAGGATATTATAGCAATCAGCCCCAGCATTTT.

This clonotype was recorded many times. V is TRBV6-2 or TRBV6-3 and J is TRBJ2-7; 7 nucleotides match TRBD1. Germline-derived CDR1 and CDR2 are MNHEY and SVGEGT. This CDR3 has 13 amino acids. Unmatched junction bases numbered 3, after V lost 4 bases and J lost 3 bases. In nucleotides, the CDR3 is TGTGCCAGCAGTTCCGGGACAGACTACGAGCAGTACTTC. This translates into CASSSGTDYEQYF.

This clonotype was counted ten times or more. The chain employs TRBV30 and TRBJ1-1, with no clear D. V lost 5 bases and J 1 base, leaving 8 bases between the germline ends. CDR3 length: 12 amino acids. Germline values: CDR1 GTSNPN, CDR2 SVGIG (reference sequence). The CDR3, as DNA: TGTGCCTGGGTCCACGGGAACACTGAAGCTTTCTTT. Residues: CAWVHGNTEAFF.

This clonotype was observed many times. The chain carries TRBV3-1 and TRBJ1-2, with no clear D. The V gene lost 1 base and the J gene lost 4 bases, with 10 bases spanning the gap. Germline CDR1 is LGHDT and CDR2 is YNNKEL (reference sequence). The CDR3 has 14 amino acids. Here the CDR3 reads CASSQARSAYGYTF. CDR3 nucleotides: TGTGCCAGCAGCCAAGCCAGGTCGGCCTATGGCTACACCTTC.

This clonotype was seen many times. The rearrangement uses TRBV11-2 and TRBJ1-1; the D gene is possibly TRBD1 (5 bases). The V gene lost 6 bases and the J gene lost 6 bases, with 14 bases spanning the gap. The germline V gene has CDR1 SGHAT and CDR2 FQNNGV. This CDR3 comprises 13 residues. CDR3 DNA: TGTGCCAGCAGTCACTCCACGGGGGCTGAAGCTTTCTTT. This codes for CASSHSTGAEAFF.

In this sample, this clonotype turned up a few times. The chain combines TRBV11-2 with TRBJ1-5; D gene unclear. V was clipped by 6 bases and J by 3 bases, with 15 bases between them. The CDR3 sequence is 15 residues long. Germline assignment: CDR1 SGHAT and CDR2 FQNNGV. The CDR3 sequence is CASSQWGAINQPQHF. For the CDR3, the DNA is TGTGCCAGCAGTCAATGGGGAGCGATCAATCAGCCCCAGCATTTT. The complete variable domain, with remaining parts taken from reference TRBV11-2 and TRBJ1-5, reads EAGVAQSPRYKIIEKRQSVAFWCNPISGHATLYWYQQILGQGPKLLIQFQNNGVVDDSQLPKDRFSAERLKGVDSTLKIQPAKLEDSAVYLCASSQWGAINQPQHFGDGTRLSIL.

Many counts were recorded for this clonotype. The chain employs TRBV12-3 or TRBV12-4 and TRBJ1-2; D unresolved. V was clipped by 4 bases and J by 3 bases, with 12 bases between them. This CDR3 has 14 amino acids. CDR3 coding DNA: TGTGCCAGCAGTTCCAACGGGCCCTACTATGGCTACACCTTC. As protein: CASSSNGPYYGYTF.

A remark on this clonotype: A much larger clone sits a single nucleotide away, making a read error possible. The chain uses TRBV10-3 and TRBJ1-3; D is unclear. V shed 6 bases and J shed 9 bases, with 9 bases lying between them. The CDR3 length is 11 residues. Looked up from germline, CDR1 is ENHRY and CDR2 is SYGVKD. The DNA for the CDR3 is TGTGCCATCAGCTCGATCGGCACCATATATTTT. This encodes CAISSIGTIYF.

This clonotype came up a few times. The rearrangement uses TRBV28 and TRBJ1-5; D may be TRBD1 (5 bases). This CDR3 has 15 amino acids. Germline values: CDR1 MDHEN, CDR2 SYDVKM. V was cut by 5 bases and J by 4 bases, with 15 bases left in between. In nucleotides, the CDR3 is TGTGCCAGCAGTGCAAATACAGGTATTAATCAGCCCCAGCATTTT. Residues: CASSANTGINQPQHF.

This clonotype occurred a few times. CDR3 region: CASSFFGGNQPQHF. CDR3 DNA sequence: TGTGCCAGCAGTTTTTTTGGGGGCAATCAGCCCCAGCATTTT. The gene calls are TRBV12-3 or TRBV12-4 and TRBJ1-5, with D unresolved. The CDR3 has 14 residues. Trimming took off 3 bases at V and 2 bases at J, with 8 bases between the two ends.